In this sample, the clone carrying this T cell receptor (beta chain) turned up a few times. In the authors' workflow: Estimation of nucleated cell counts was performed using reference gene primer amplification. TCRdb keeps only in-frame clones here, not all; method: immunoSEQ multiplex PCR. The DNA was the basis for D and trimming; V, J and clone size are from that table. The sample shows around 100,000 clones, around four fifths of them seen only once. The sample originates from a study of blood T cell repertoires in COVID-19. Study summary: The samples span acute and convalescent COVID-19 from the United States, Italy and Spain. T cells, B-cell-depleted T cells, or PBMCs supplied cDNA or gDNA.

This CDR3 region has 17 residues. From germline, CDR1 is LGHDT and CDR2 YNNKEL (reference sequence). V lost 0 bases and J 0 bases, leaving 11 bases between the germline ends. The specimen sequenced was peripheral blood. This TCR came from a woman between 65 and 79 years old with acute or convalescent COVID-19. The chain employs TRBV3-1 (or the pseudogene TRBV3-2) and TRBJ1-4; no reliable D call. The CDR3 DNA reads as TGTGCCAGCAGCCAAGAGGGCAATCCAGCAACTAATGAAAAACTGTTTTTT. This translates into CASSQEGNPATNEKLFF.